A single sample is the source of the 2 T cell receptor beta chains below, sequenced in a study of breast tumors, draining lymph nodes, adjacent tissues. TCRdb re-called the multiplex PCR reads through MiXCR, storing one row per CDR3 protein. The data show 200,000 or so distinct CDR3 sequences, around 33% seen once. Breast cancer patients provided tissue from their axillary draining lymph nodes. The specimen was axillary lymph node tissue. The receptors here all came from a female donor with breast cancer. Some clones in this sample may be carry-over from other donors' samples.

This clonotype was observed a few times. The chain recombines TRBV30 with TRBJ1-4, with a tentative D call TRBD1 (5 bases). CDR1 GTSNPN and CDR2 SVGIG come from the germline V gene (reference sequence). V lost 4 bases and J 8 bases, leaving 23 bases between the germline ends. The CDR3 runs 16 residues. Here the CDR3 reads CAWTSWGGSSSEKLFF. Written as DNA, the CDR3 is TGTGCCTGGACATCCTGGGGGGGAAGCTCCTCGGAAAAACTGTTTTTT.

This clonotype was counted at least ten times. The rearrangement joins TRBV19 to TRBJ1-2; D uncertain. In germline, CDR1 is LNHDA, CDR2 SQIVND (reference sequence). V lost 2 bases and J 2 bases, leaving 9 bases between the germline ends. The CDR3 runs 14 residues. The CDR3 nucleotides read TGTGCCAGTAGTATACAGTGGAAAAACTATGGCTACACCTTC. It yields the protein CASSIQWKNYGYTF.